These 7 T cell receptor beta chains were sequenced from one sample in a study of blood T cell repertoires in COVID-19. Sequenced by immunoSEQ multiplex PCR; TCRdb stores in-frame clones only, minus some. Of roughly 80,000 clones in the sample, 75% to 85% were seen once. The material sequenced was peripheral blood. These TCRs come from a woman of 80 years or more with acute or convalescent COVID-19.

The chain joins TRBV6-5 to TRBJ1-2; possibly TRBD1 for D (6 bases). The CDR3 contains 13 residues. V dropped 6 bases and J dropped 2 bases, with 10 bases sitting between them. The germline gives CDR1 MNHEY, CDR2 SVGAGI. The CDR3 DNA reads as TGTGCCAGCAGGAGGGACACCAACTATGGCTACACCTTC. Its translation: CASRRDTNYGYTF.

This clone showed up just a few times. This rearrangement joins TRBV2 to TRBJ2-7, with D possibly TRBD1 on 6 matching bases. Trimming pared 6 bases from V and 4 bases from J, leaving 13 bases between. The CDR3 length is 13 residues. Germline CDR1 reads SNHLY; CDR2 reads FYNNEI. CDR3 sequence (DNA): TGTGCCAGCAGCCCTCCAGGGGATTACGAGCAGTACTTC. It translates to CASSPPGDYEQYF.

J is TRBJ1-1 and V is TRBV9; possibly TRBD1 for D (5 bases). CDR1 and CDR2 (germline): SGDLS, YYNGEE. V lost 0 bases to trimming and J lost 4 bases, with 16 bases between them. This CDR3 contains 16 residues. The CDR3 region is CASSVESLGRVTEAFF. Here the CDR3 DNA reads TGTGCCAGCAGCGTAGAATCCTTAGGCAGGGTCACTGAAGCTTTCTTT.

V usage is TRBV5-1 and J usage is TRBJ2-3; 7 bases are shared with TRBD2. Germline V lookup: CDR1 SGHRS, CDR2 YFSETQ. The CDR3 is 15 residues long. Losses at the gene ends were 4 bases for V and 6 bases for J; bases not matched to a gene: 11. This CDR3 is CASSLGTIVTDTQYF. The CDR3 region has the DNA TGCGCCAGCAGCCTAGGGACTATAGTCACCGATACGCAGTATTTT.

This sequence joins TRBV20-1 and TRBJ1-2, with a possible D match to TRBD1 (6 bases). From germline, CDR1 is DFQATT and CDR2 SNEGSKA (reference sequence). The CDR3 covers 11 residues. Trimming left V 2 bases short and J 5 bases short, with 6 bases between. The CDR3 spells CSARRGYGYTF. DNA for the CDR3: TGCAGTGCTAGAAGGGGGTATGGCTACACCTTC.

This chain uses TRBV6-5 with TRBJ2-7, with D possibly being TRBD1 (6 bases). This CDR3 has 15 amino acids. V dropped 0 bases and J dropped 4 bases, with 13 bases sitting between them. CDR1 is MNHEY, CDR2 SVGAGI, per germline. In nucleotides, the CDR3 is TGTGCCAGCAGTTACTCGCTAAGGGGGATATACGAGCAGTACTTC. As protein: CASSYSLRGIYEQYF.

The count of this clone is one. V usage is TRBV28 and J usage is TRBJ1-4, with D unresolved. CDR1 MDHEN and CDR2 SYDVKM come from the germline V gene. Trimming took off 6 bases at V and 0 bases at J, with 8 bases between the two ends. The CDR3 extends over 14 amino acids. The CDR3 DNA reads as TGTGCCAGCAGCACCTCGGCAACTAATGAAAAACTGTTTTTT. Protein: CASSTSATNEKLFF.